Presented here are 26 T cell receptor beta chains from one specimen sequenced in a study of response to subunit inactivated influenza vaccine. TCRdb independently ran MiXCR on the RT-PCR reads; one entry per CDR3 protein. The sample has about 570,000 distinct CDR3 sequences; roughly 10% are singletons. This sample was also put to use in a study of T cells expressing NK-cell markers. That source reports: Researchers built TCR beta cDNA using 5'RACE template switching with UMIs.

This specimen was PBMCs from blood, taken on the day of vaccination. These receptors originate from a man aged 50-59 years who received an inactivated influenza vaccine.

This clonotype turned up a few times. The J gene is TRBJ2-3, the V gene TRBV5-1; 7 bases match TRBD2. This CDR3 has 18 residues. V was pared by 0 bases and J by 2 bases, with 12 bases of the junction left unmatched. The V gene's germline CDR1 is SGHRS and CDR2 YFSETQ. The CDR3: CASSLEQTGGGNTDTQYF. Here the CDR3 DNA reads TGCGCCAGCAGCTTGGAACAGACTGGGGGGGGTAACACAGATACGCAGTATTTT. Variable domain in full (rest from reference TRBV5-1 and TRBJ2-3): KAGVTQTPRYLIKTRGQQVTLSCSPISGHRSVSWYQQTPGQGLQFLFEYFSETQRNKGNFPGRFSGRQFSNSRSEMNVSTLELGDSALYLCASSLEQTGGGNTDTQYFGPGTRLTVL.

The rearrangement uses TRBV6-2 or TRBV6-3 and TRBJ1-3; D ambiguous. Trimming pared 6 bases from V and 7 bases from J, leaving 10 bases between. CDR1 and CDR2 (germline): MNHEY, SVGEGT. This CDR3 spans 12 amino acids. CDR3 nucleotide sequence: TGTGCCAGCAGCTTCGAAGCGAACACCATATATTTT. Translation gives CASSFEANTIYF.

This clonotype was detected only a few times. The gene calls are TRBV7-2 and TRBJ1-5; perhaps TRBD1 as D (6 bases). Germline V gene lookup returns CDR1 SGHTA and CDR2 FQGNSA. Deletions cut 5 bases from V and 2 bases from J, with 13 bases between. CDR3 size: 15 residues. CDR3 residues: CASSAQGLGNQPQHF. DNA of the CDR3: TGTGCCAGCAGCGCACAGGGTTTGGGCAATCAGCCCCAGCATTTT.

The rearrangement links TRBV5-1 to TRBJ1-1, with TRBD1 identical over 9 bases. Trimming cost V 4 bases and J 5 bases; bases outside gene matches: 9. This CDR3 region has 15 residues. From germline, CDR1 is SGHRS and CDR2 YFSETQ. CDR3 sequence: CASSQNVGQGTEAFF. CDR3 bases: TGCGCCAGCAGCCAAAACGTGGGACAGGGTACTGAAGCTTTCTTT.

This clonotype was observed a handful of times. The chain carries TRBV13 and TRBJ2-1; 8 bases fit TRBD2. Germline-derived CDR1 and CDR2 are PRHDT and FYEKMQ (reference sequence). J was trimmed by 4 bases and V by 5 bases; bases with no gene match: 7. The CDR3 covers 15 residues. This CDR3 reads CASSRPGLEYNEQFF. Written as DNA, the CDR3 is TGTGCCAGCAGCCGGCCGGGACTAGAGTACAATGAGCAGTTCTTC.

This clonotype was counted ten times or more. V usage is TRBV12-3 or TRBV12-4 and J usage is TRBJ2-7; the match to TRBD1 covers 10 bases. The CDR3 sequence is 13 residues long. After removal of 6 bases from V and 8 bases from J, the junction contained 7 bases not matched to a gene. CDR3 DNA: TGTGCCAGCAGCTCCGGGACAGGGGCCCAGCAGTACTTC. Protein sequence: CASSSGTGAQQYF.

In this sample, this clonotype turned up a few times. V and J are TRBV6-2 or TRBV6-3 and TRBJ1-5; 8 positions agree with TRBD1. V gave up 2 bases and J gave up 15 bases; unmatched junction bases: 9. The CDR3 covers 13 residues. The germline CDR1 and CDR2 sequences are MNHEY and SVGEGT. In DNA form, the CDR3 reads TGTGCCAGCAGTTACGGGAGAGACGGGACAGGGCATTTT. This sequence encodes CASSYGRDGTGHF.

The chain uses TRBV28 and TRBJ2-7; no definite D call. CDR3 length: 16 amino acids. V was shortened by 8 bases and J by 6 bases, with 26 bases between the two germline ends. Per germline, CDR1 MDHEN and CDR2 SYDVKM. CDR3 residues: CASGSPRRRTYPEQYF. As DNA, the CDR3 is TGTGCCAGCGGCTCTCCGAGACGTCGGACCTACCCCGAGCAGTACTTC.

This clonotype was seen a handful of times. The chain links TRBV7-9 to TRBJ2-5; 8 bases are shared with TRBD1. Germline V gene data show CDR1 as SEHNR and CDR2 as FQNEAQ (reference sequence). There are 13 residues in the CDR3. The V segment lost 7 bases and the J segment 2 bases; nucleotides outside the gene matches: 3. CDR3 coding DNA: TGTGCCAGCACCCGGACAGGGCAAGAGACCCAGTACTTC. It is translated as CASTRTGQETQYF.

The J gene is TRBJ2-7, the V gene TRBV12-3 or TRBV12-4; 14 nucleotides agree with TRBD2. With 4 bases clipped from V and 8 bases from J, the junction kept 7 bases outside the gene matches. The CDR3 sequence is 15 residues long. Here the CDR3 DNA reads TGTGCCAGCAGTTCGGGACTAGCGGGGGCGGTGAAGCAGTACTTC. Protein sequence: CASSSGLAGAVKQYF.

J is TRBJ2-2 and V is TRBV6-5; 7 bases are shared with TRBD2. This CDR3 region has 17 residues. The V gene's germline CDR1 is MNHEY and CDR2 SVGAGI. V shed 0 bases, J shed 0 bases, and the junction held 4 bases outside the gene matches. The CDR3 loop is CASSYSLAVANTGELFF. Here the CDR3 DNA reads TGTGCCAGCAGTTACTCTCTAGCGGTCGCGAACACCGGGGAGCTGTTTTTT.

This sequence joins TRBV5-1 and TRBJ1-4; possibly TRBD1 for D (6 bases). Trimming removed 4 bases from V and 8 bases from J, with 15 bases in between. CDR3 length: 14 amino acids. From germline, CDR1 is SGHRS and CDR2 YFSETQ. The CDR3 reads CASSPQGGGEKLFF. The CDR3 DNA reads as TGCGCCAGCAGCCCACAGGGAGGAGGGGAAAAACTGTTTTTT.

This clonotype showed up many times. The chain uses TRBV29-1 and TRBJ2-3; a weak D match, TRBD2 (6 bases). The CDR3 runs to 15 residues. Per the germline V gene, CDR1 is SQVTM and CDR2 is ANQGSEA. The ends were cut back, 7 bases at V and 0 bases at J, with 17 bases in the middle. The CDR3 is CSARLGTISTDTQYF. The CDR3 region has the DNA TGCAGCGCGAGACTAGGGACGATTAGCACAGATACGCAGTATTTT.

This clonotype was seen at least ten times. V gene TRBV12-3 or TRBV12-4 combines with J gene TRBJ1-6; 7 bases match TRBD1. The junction had 4 bases not matched to a gene; V was cut back by 1 base and J by 7 bases. CDR3 length: 15 amino acids. This CDR3 reads CASSLGDRQNSPLHF. The CDR3 nucleotides are TGTGCCAGCAGTTTAGGGGACAGACAGAATTCACCCCTCCACTTT.

As to this clonotype: A much larger clone sits a single nucleotide away, making a read error possible. The gene calls are TRBV20-1 and TRBJ2-7, with 8 bases that match TRBD1. Near its end, the DNA agrees better with TRBJ2-1, so the J call may be wrong. CDR1 and CDR2 from the germline V gene are DFQATT and SNEGSKA (reference sequence). This CDR3 spans 13 amino acids. The CDR3 is CSARVTGENEQFF. CDR3 bases: TGCAGTGCTAGAGTGACAGGGGAAAACGAGCAGTTCTTC.

This clonotype was detected a few times. This rearrangement joins TRBV10-3 to TRBJ2-3; D perhaps matches TRBD1 (6 bases). This CDR3 is 16 amino acids long. Trimming cost V 3 bases and J 0 bases, with 13 bases left between them. Germline CDR1 and CDR2: ENHRY and SYGVKD. The CDR3 bases are TGTGCCATCAGTGACCGACAGGATATTAGCACAGATACGCAGTATTTT. Protein product: CAISDRQDISTDTQYF.

Only a few counts were recorded for this clonotype. The CDR3 sequence: CASRQTTQGHGNTIYF. CDR3 nucleotide sequence: TGTGCCAGCAGGCAAACAACACAGGGGCACGGAAACACCATATATTTT. This chain uses TRBV6-1 with TRBJ1-3; 7 bases agree with TRBD1. The CDR3 spans 16 residues. With 6 bases clipped from V and 4 bases from J, the junction kept 12 bases outside the gene matches. Germline CDR1 MNHNS, CDR2 SASEGT.

This clonotype showed up just a few times. The CDR3 loop is CSARDLPGFYGYTF. In DNA, the CDR3 is TGCAGTGCTAGAGATCTGCCAGGCTTCTATGGCTACACCTTC. V gene TRBV20-1 combines with J gene TRBJ1-2; no definite D call. Trimming took off 0 bases at V and 4 bases at J, with 12 bases between the two ends. The length of the CDR3 is 14 residues. In germline, CDR1 is DFQATT, CDR2 SNEGSKA (reference sequence).

This clonotype was counted only a few times. The chain couples TRBV6-5 to TRBJ2-7, with D maybe TRBD2 (5 bases). This CDR3 comprises 12 residues. Trimming took off 8 bases at V and 2 bases at J, with 10 bases between the two ends. The germline CDR1 and CDR2 sequences are MNHEY and SVGAGI. Here the CDR3 reads CASQEAPYEQYF. The CDR3 region has the DNA TGTGCCAGCCAGGAGGCTCCCTACGAGCAGTACTTC.

This clonotype was seen a handful of times. This chain uses TRBV18 with TRBJ2-5; D may be TRBD1 or TRBD2 (5 bases each). Germline CDR1 and CDR2: KGHSH and LQKENI. V dropped 4 bases and J dropped 2 bases, with 17 bases sitting between them. CDR3 length: 16 residues. CDR3 residues: CASSLLTGTAQETQYF. DNA for the CDR3: TGTGCCAGCTCACTATTGACCGGGACGGCACAAGAGACCCAGTACTTC.

The chain couples TRBV27 to TRBJ2-7; 7 bases agree with TRBD2. The CDR3 contains 15 residues. CDR1 is MNHEY, CDR2 SMNVEV, per germline (reference sequence). The trim removed 8 bases at V and 0 bases at J, leaving 10 bases unmatched. CDR3: CASAYQGGSSYEQYF. CDR3 bases: TGTGCCAGCGCTTATCAGGGCGGGAGCTCCTACGAGCAGTACTTC.

This clonotype was found a few times. The chain joins TRBV20-1 to TRBJ1-1; D not certain. The germline V gene encodes CDR1 DFQATT and CDR2 SNEGSKA (reference sequence). Between the trimmed V and J ends, which lost 3 bases and 1 base, there was a span of 9 bases. The CDR3 extends over 13 amino acids. The CDR3 coding sequence is TGCAGTGCTAGCAGAAATCAGAACACTGAAGCTTTCTTT. This translates into CSASRNQNTEAFF.

This clonotype was observed a few times. The chain combines TRBV10-3 with TRBJ2-5; 8 nucleotides match TRBD2. This CDR3 region has 14 residues. Germline lookup yields CDR1 ENHRY and CDR2 SYGVKD. Losses at the gene ends were 10 bases for V and 5 bases for J; bases not matched to a gene: 12. The CDR3 is CATSPGTSLETQYF. CDR3 coding DNA: TGTGCCACCAGCCCCGGGACTAGTCTTGAGACCCAGTACTTC.

The table lists this clonotype with a few counts. This sequence joins TRBV7-4 and TRBJ1-6; D is perhaps TRBD1 (6 bases). V was trimmed by 5 bases and J by 0 bases, leaving 14 bases between them. Germline assignment: CDR1 SGHVT and CDR2 SQSDAQ. The CDR3 loop spans 17 amino acids. CDR3 nucleotide sequence: TGTGCCAGCAGCGATCGGACAGTTGGCTCCTATAATTCACCCCTCCACTTT. It specifies CASSDRTVGSYNSPLHF.

This clonotype has only a few counts. The CDR3 reads CSASGQGALLFSGANVLTF. For the CDR3, the DNA is TGCAGTGCTAGTGGACAGGGCGCCCTTTTGTTCTCTGGGGCCAACGTCCTGACTTTC. The V call is TRBV20-1, the J call TRBJ2-6, with TRBD1 identical over 8 bases. Germline V gives CDR1 DFQATT, CDR2 SNEGSKA (reference sequence). CDR3 length: 19 amino acids. After removal of 3 bases from V and 0 bases from J, the junction contained 13 bases not matched to a gene.

This clonotype was counted at least ten times. This chain links TRBV20-1 with TRBJ1-2; D remains unclear. V dropped 1 base and J dropped 4 bases, with 7 bases sitting between them. The CDR3 is made up of 12 amino acids. Germline CDR1 DFQATT, CDR2 SNEGSKA (reference sequence). CDR3 sequence (DNA): TGCAGTGCTAGAGGGGGAGTCTATGGCTACACCTTC. This encodes CSARGGVYGYTF.